This T cell receptor beta chain appears in the sequencing data of a study of cytomegalovirus exposure and HLA in healthy donors. Study-level findings and limits: Researchers counted around 180 TCR beta chains as cytomegalovirus-associated. Donor immune exposure was known only as CMV serostatus.

In this sample, this clone turned up once. The antigen remains undetermined. The study ran its PCR with 60 Vbeta and 13 Jbeta primers. Methods used by the authors: Among the unique TCR beta chains that a later analysis counted, about 84 million in all, around 11 million were shared. TCRdb's table, derived via immunoSEQ multiplex PCR, lists solely in-frame clones and lacks some. V and J calls and clone size come straight from that table; D and trimming were deduced from the DNA. The table shows roughly 120,000 clones, with around 80% occurring only once. The CDR3 is 15 amino acids. The V and J ends lost 6 bases and 10 bases, in that order; junction bases with no gene match: 9. Per germline, CDR1 MGHDK and CDR2 SYGVNS.

This receptor was taken from a man in his forties or fifties in good health and CMV-seronegative. The sequenced sample consisted of PBMCs. The chain couples TRBV25-1 to TRBJ1-6; 10 bases line up with TRBD1. For the CDR3, the DNA is TGTGCCAGCAGGGGGACCGGGACAGGGGAATCACCCCTCCACTTT. Translation gives CASRGTGTGESPLHF.